The rows below give T cell receptor beta chains drawn from one sample of a study of cytomegalovirus exposure and HLA in healthy donors. The repertoire was sequenced with immunoSEQ multiplex PCR; TCRdb's copy has only in-frame clones and lacks some. The repertoire holds 160,000 or so clones, with approximately 80% as singletons. Specimen: PBMCs. The receptors derive from a man aged 18 to 29 in good health and CMV-seronegative. CDR3s include the opening cysteine and the closing phenylalanine or tryptophan. Fields, in order: J gene, D gene, clone size, V gene, CDR3 protein, CDR3 DNA. The D gene is left open where the match is weak. The size entry is marked missing in some rows and otherwise reads once, few, many or a size class.

TRBJ2-7 - - TRBV15 CATSRDTRLLPAEQYF TGTGCCACCAGCAGAGACACCCGACTACTTCCAGCCGAGCAGTACTTC
TRBJ2-2 TRBD2 - TRBV5-1 CASSLALAGNTGELFF TGCGCCAGCAGCTTGGCACTAGCGGGGAACACCGGGGAGCTGTTTTTT
TRBJ2-7 - - TRBV15 CATSRDVSSPYEQYF TGTGCCACCAGCAGAGATGTTAGTTCGCCCTACGAGCAGTACTTC
TRBJ1-1 TRBD1 - TRBV6-5 CASSYIGQAGPTEAFF TGTGCCAGCAGTTACATTGGACAGGCCGGACCCACTGAAGCTTTCTTT
TRBJ2-1 - - TRBV9 CASSVGEVYNEQFF TGTGCCAGCAGCGTAGGGGAGGTTTACAATGAGCAGTTCTTC
TRBJ2-3 TRBD1 few TRBV29-1 CSVGLGQYQADTQYF TGCAGCGTTGGATTGGGACAGTACCAAGCAGATACGCAGTATTTT
TRBJ2-1 TRBD1 - TRBV19 CASSGWTGTTNEQFF TGTGCCAGTAGTGGATGGACAGGGACCACTAATGAGCAGTTCTTC
TRBJ1-1 - - TRBV2 CASTQGDIAEAFF TGTGCCAGCACTCAAGGGGACATCGCTGAAGCTTTCTTT
TRBJ2-1 - once TRBV5-8 CASSLDGGSYNEQFF TGTGCCAGCAGCTTGGACGGGGGATCCTACAATGAGCAGTTCTTC
TRBJ2-1 - - TRBV7-7 CASSLSSSNEQFF TGTGCCAGCAGCTTATCTAGCTCGAATGAGCAGTTCTTC
TRBJ2-1 TRBD1 - TRBV10-3 CAISRDREYNEQFF TGTGCCATCAGCCGGGACAGGGAGTACAATGAGCAGTTCTTC
TRBJ2-5 TRBD2 - TRBV2 CASSGQREWETQYF TGTGCCAGCAGCGGGCAGCGGGAGTGGGAGACCCAGTACTTC
TRBJ2-1 TRBD1 few TRBV7-9 CSSSRGQGGSVF TGTTCCAGCAGCCGAGGACAGGGGGGTTCGGTCTTC
TRBJ1-5 - - TRBV15 CATSRDEGVGNQPQHF TGTGCCACCAGCAGGGACGAGGGAGTAGGCAATCAGCCCCAGCATTTT
TRBJ1-6 - - TRBV9 CASSVGSGARGALHF TGTGCCAGCAGCGTAGGCTCAGGCGCCCGGGGGGCCCTCCACTTT